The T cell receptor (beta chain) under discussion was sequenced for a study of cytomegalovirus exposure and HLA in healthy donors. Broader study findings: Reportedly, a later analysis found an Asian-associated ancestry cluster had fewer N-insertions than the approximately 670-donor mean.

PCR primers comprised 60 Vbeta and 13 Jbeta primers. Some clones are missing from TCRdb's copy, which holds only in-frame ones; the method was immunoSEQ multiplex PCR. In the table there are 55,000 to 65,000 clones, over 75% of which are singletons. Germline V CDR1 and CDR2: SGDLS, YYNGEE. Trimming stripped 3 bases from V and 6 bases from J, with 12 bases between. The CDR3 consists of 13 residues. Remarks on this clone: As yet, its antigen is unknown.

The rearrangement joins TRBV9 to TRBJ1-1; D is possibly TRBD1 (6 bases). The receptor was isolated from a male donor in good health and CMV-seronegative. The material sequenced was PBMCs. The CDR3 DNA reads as TGTGCCAGCAGCGGGGGACATCAGGCTGAAGCTTTCTTT. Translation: CASSGGHQAEAFF.